The present T cell receptor beta chain was sequenced within a study of shared clonotypes between healthy human individuals. At the level of the study: Plates per donor: three CD4 naive, three CD4 memory, two CD8 naive, one CD8 memory.

CD45RO-negative, CCR7-positively selected cells formed the naive CD8 fraction, excluding terminally differentiated effector memory CD45RA+ cells. Some clones are missing from TCRdb's copy, which holds only in-frame ones; the method was immunoSEQ multiplex PCR. In the table there are around 2,000,000 clones, under 95% of which are singletons. The germline V gene has CDR1 LNHNV and CDR2 YYDKDF (reference sequence). Losses at the gene ends were 0 bases for V and 5 bases for J; bases not matched to a gene: 5. The CDR3 is made up of 15 amino acids. This clone has just one count. V is TRBV15 and J is TRBJ2-7; the match to TRBD2 covers 9 bases. The specimen was naive CD8+ T cells from PBMCs. This clonotype was obtained from a man aged 18 to 35 in good health. Some clones in this sample may be carry-over from other donors' samples. This CDR3 is CATSRDQASGNEQYF. CDR3 sequence (DNA): TGTGCCACCAGCAGAGATCAGGCTAGCGGGAACGAGCAGTACTTC.